Sequencing of this T cell receptor (beta chain) was carried out in a study of blood T cell repertoires in COVID-19. The V segment lost 5 bases and the J segment 6 bases; nucleotides outside the gene matches: 6. From germline, CDR1 is SGDLS and CDR2 YYNGEE. This CDR3 is built from 14 residues. Repertoires were generated with immunoSEQ multiplex PCR, while TCRdb's copy carries only in-frame clones and drops some. The sample comprises roughly 250,000 clones, 65% to 85% of which are singletons, and over 1.5% rests with the top ten. This TCR was sampled from a woman aged 40-49 years who had recovered from COVID-19. The sequenced material came from peripheral blood. The V call is TRBV9, the J call TRBJ2-2, with 8 bases that match TRBD2. CDR3 bases: TGTGCCAGCAGTCGGGAGGGGGTCCCCGGGGAGCTGTTTTTT. It specifies CASSREGVPGELFF.